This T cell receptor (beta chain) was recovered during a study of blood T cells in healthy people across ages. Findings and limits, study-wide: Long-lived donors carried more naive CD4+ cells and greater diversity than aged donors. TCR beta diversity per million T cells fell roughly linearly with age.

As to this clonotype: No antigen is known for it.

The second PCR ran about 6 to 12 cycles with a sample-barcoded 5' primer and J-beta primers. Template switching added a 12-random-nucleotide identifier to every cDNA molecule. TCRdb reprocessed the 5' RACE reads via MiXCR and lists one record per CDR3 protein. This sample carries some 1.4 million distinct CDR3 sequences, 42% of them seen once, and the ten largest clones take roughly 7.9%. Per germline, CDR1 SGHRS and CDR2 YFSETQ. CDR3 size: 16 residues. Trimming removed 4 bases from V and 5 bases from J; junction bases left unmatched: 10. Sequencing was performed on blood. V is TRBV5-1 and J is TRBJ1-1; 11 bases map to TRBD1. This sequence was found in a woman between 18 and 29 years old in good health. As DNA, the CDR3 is TGCGCCAGCAGCCCGGTCGGGACAGGGGGATATACTGAAGCTTTCTTT. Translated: CASSPVGTGGYTEAFF.